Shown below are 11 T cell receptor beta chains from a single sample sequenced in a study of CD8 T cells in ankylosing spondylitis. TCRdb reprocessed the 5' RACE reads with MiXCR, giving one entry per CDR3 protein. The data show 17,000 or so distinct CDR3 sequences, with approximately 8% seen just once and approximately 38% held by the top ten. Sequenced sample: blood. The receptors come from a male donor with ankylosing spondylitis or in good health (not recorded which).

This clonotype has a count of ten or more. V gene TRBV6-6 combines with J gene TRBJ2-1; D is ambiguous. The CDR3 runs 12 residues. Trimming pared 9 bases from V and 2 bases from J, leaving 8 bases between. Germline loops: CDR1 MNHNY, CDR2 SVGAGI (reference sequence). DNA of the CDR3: TGTGCCAGTTCGACCCCCTACAATGAGCAGTTCTTC. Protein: CASSTPYNEQFF.

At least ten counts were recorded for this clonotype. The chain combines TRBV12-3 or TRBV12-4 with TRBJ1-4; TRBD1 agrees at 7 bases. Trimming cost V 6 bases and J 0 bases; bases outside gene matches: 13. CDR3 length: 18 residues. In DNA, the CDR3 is TGTGCCAGCAGCTTGGCCCGGGACAGAACATCAACTAATGAAAAACTGTTTTTT. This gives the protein CASSLARDRTSTNEKLFF.

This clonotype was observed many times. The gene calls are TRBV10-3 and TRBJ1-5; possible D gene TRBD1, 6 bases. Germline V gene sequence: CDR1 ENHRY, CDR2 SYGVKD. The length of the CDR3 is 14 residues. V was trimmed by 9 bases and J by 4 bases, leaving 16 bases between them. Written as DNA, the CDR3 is TGTGCCATATGGGGGGGCGCGTTTAATCAGCCCCAGCATTTT. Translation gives CAIWGGAFNQPQHF.

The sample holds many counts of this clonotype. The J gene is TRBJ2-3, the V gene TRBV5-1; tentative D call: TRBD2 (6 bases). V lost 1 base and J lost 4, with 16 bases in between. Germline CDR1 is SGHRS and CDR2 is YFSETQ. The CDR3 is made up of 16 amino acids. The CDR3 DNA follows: TGCGCCAGCAGCTTGTTTGCCGGGGGTTCCCCAGATACGCAGTATTTT. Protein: CASSLFAGGSPDTQYF.

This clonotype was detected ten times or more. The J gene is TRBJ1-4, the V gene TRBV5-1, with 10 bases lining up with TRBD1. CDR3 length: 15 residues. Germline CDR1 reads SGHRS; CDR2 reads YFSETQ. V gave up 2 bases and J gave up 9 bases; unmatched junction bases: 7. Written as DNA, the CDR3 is TGCGCCAGCAGCTTCGCCGGGACAGGGGATAAAAAACTGTTTTTT. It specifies CASSFAGTGDKKLFF.

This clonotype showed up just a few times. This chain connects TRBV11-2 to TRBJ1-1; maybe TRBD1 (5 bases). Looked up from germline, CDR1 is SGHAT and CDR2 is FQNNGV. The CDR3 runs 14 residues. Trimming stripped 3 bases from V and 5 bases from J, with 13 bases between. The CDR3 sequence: CASSFQGRRTEAFF. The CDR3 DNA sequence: TGTGCCAGCAGCTTCCAGGGCAGGAGGACTGAAGCTTTCTTT.

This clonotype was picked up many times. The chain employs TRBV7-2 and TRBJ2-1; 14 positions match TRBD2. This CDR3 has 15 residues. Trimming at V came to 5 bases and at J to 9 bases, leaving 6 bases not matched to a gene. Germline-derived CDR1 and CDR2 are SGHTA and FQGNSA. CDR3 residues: CASSAMTSGRGEQFF. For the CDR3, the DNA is TGTGCCAGCAGCGCAATGACTAGCGGGAGGGGTGAGCAGTTCTTC.

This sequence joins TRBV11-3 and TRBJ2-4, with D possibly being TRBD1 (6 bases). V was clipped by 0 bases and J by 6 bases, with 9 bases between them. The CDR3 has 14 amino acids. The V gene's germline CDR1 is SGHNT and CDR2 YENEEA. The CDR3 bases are TGTGCCAGCAGCTTAGATCAGGGGTTAAACATTCAGTACTTC. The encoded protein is CASSLDQGLNIQYF.

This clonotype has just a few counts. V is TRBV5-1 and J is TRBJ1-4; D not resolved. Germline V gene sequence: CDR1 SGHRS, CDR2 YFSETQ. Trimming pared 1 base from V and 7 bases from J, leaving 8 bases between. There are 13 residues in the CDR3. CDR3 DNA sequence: TGCGCCAGCAGCTTGTCATTCCCTGAAAAACTGTTTTTT. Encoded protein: CASSLSFPEKLFF. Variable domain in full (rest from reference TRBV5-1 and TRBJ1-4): KAGVTQTPRYLIKTRGQQVTLSCSPISGHRSVSWYQQTPGQGLQFLFEYFSETQRNKGNFPGRFSGRQFSNSRSEMNVSTLELGDSALYLCASSLSFPEKLFFGSGTQLSVL.

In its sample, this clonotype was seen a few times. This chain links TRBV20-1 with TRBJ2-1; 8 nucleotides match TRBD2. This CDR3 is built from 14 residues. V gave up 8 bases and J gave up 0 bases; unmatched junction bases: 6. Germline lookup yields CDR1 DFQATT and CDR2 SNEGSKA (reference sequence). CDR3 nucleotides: TGCAGTCCGCGCAGCGGGAGCTCCTACAATGAGCAGTTCTTC. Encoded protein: CSPRSGSSYNEQFF.

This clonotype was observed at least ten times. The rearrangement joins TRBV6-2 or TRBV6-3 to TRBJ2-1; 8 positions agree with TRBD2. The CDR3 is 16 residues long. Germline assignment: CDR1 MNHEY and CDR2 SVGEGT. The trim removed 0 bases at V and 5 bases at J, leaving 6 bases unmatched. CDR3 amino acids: CASSYSYGRADNEQFF. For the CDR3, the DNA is TGTGCCAGCAGTTACTCATACGGGAGGGCCGACAATGAGCAGTTCTTC.